These 32 T cell receptor beta chains were sequenced from one sample in a study of CD8 T cells in ankylosing spondylitis. TCRdb used MiXCR to reprocess the 5' RACE reads, holding one entry per CDR3 protein. Of some 240,000 distinct CDR3 sequences listed, under 20% are singletons. The sample comprised blood, either unsorted or a sorted T cell fraction (not recorded which). These TCRs come from a male donor with ankylosing spondylitis or in good health (not recorded which).

This chain links TRBV9 with TRBJ2-7; 7 positions match TRBD2. The germline CDR1 and CDR2 sequences are SGDLS and YYNGEE. This CDR3 region has 15 residues. V dropped 0 bases and J dropped 4; count of bases not matched to a gene: 7. CDR3 residues: CASSVGDRGGYEQYF. The CDR3 coding sequence is TGTGCCAGCAGCGTAGGCGATCGGGGAGGGTACGAGCAGTACTTC.

The chain carries TRBV20-1 and TRBJ2-1, with D possibly TRBD2 on 5 matching bases. CDR1 is DFQATT and CDR2 is SNEGSKA in the germline V gene (reference sequence). Trimming cost V 3 bases and J 9 bases, with 18 bases left between them. The CDR3 is 14 residues long. The CDR3 loop is CSARTGSRRSEQFF. DNA of the CDR3: TGCAGTGCTAGGACGGGGAGTAGGCGCAGTGAGCAGTTCTTC.

This clonotype was seen ten or more times. The chain employs TRBV7-8 and TRBJ2-1, with 7 nucleotides matching TRBD2. Per the germline V gene, CDR1 is SGHVS and CDR2 is FQNEAQ. CDR3 length: 16 residues. V lost 1 base and J lost 3; bases outside the gene matches: 6. CDR3 nucleotide sequence: TGTGCCAGCAGCTTAGTTAGCCTAGCGGTCTACAATGAGCAGTTCTTC. This gives the protein CASSLVSLAVYNEQFF.

This clonotype appeared a few times. The CDR3 region is CASSYADRVRTGELFF. The CDR3 bases are TGTGCCAGCAGTTACGCTGATAGAGTGAGGACCGGGGAGCTGTTTTTT. This sequence joins TRBV6-5 and TRBJ2-2; unclear D gene. The V and J ends lost 2 bases and 5 bases respectively, with 15 bases between them. The V gene's germline CDR1 is MNHEY and CDR2 SVGAGI. The CDR3 is 16 residues long.

V usage is TRBV10-2 and J usage is TRBJ2-3; 11 nucleotides line up with TRBD2. With 6 bases clipped from V and 8 bases from J, the junction kept 7 bases outside the gene matches. The length of the CDR3 is 14 residues. Germline V gene lookup returns CDR1 WSHSY and CDR2 SAAADI. The CDR3 nucleotides read TGCGCCAGCAGGGGACTAGCGGAAGGTGGTACGCAGTATTTT. Protein sequence: CASRGLAEGGTQYF.

This clonotype showed up many times. The V and J genes are TRBV6-5 and TRBJ2-5; D gene unclear. Looked up from germline, CDR1 is MNHEY and CDR2 is SVGAGI. V gave up 0 bases and J gave up 0 bases, with 5 bases separating them. The CDR3 is made up of 14 amino acids. In nucleotides, the CDR3 is TGTGCCAGCAGTTACTCGACGTACCAAGAGACCCAGTACTTC. Translated, it gives CASSYSTYQETQYF.

This clonotype was seen ten or more times. V and J are TRBV27 and TRBJ2-1; D is unresolved. V dropped 8 bases and J dropped 4 bases, with 9 bases sitting between them. CDR3 length: 12 amino acids. Germline CDR1 reads MNHEY; CDR2 reads SMNVEV (reference sequence). The CDR3 reads CASYERYNEQFF. CDR3 sequence (DNA): TGTGCCAGCTACGAGCGATACAATGAGCAGTTCTTC.

This clonotype was detected only a few times. The genes are TRBV29-1 and TRBJ2-5; maybe TRBD2 (6 bases). Deletions cut 4 bases from V and 2 bases from J, with 11 bases between. Germline CDR1 SQVTM, CDR2 ANQGSEA. CDR3 length: 13 residues. The chain's CDR3 is CSVVGLAQETQYF. In nucleotides, the CDR3 is TGCAGCGTTGTGGGACTGGCACAAGAGACCCAGTACTTC.

This clonotype was seen a handful of times. The rearrangement joins TRBV5-5 to TRBJ2-7; possible D gene TRBD2, 6 bases. Trimming cost V 3 bases and J 6 bases, with 22 bases left between them. The CDR3 extends over 16 amino acids. The germline V gene encodes CDR1 SGHKS and CDR2 YYEKEE (reference sequence). The CDR3 coding sequence is TGTGCCAGCAGCTACGCCGGGACTCCTATCCCTTTCGAGCAGTACTTC. Encoded protein: CASSYAGTPIPFEQYF.

This clonotype was recorded a few times. J is TRBJ2-1 and V is TRBV4-1, with 8 bases lining up with TRBD1. Germline values: CDR1 MGHRA, CDR2 YSYEKL. The length of the CDR3 is 15 residues. V lost 0 bases and J lost 3; bases outside the gene matches: 1. Here the CDR3 reads CASSQEDRDYNEQFF. CDR3 DNA: TGCGCCAGCAGCCAAGAGGACAGGGACTACAATGAGCAGTTCTTC.

The V and J genes are TRBV25-1 and TRBJ2-3; tentatively, D is TRBD1 or TRBD2 (5 bases each). V lost 4 bases, J lost 0 bases, and 14 bases lay in between. This CDR3 spans 16 amino acids. In germline, CDR1 is MGHDK, CDR2 SYGVNS. CDR3 region: CASSGGTVSSTDTQYF. The CDR3 coding sequence is TGTGCCAGCAGTGGGGGGACCGTCTCTAGCACAGATACGCAGTATTTT.

This clonotype was detected only a few times. J is TRBJ2-1 and V is TRBV28, with D possibly being TRBD1 (5 bases). Germline V gene data show CDR1 as MDHEN and CDR2 as SYDVKM. Trimming cost V 3 bases and J 6 bases, with 12 bases left between them. The CDR3 loop spans 14 amino acids. CDR3 residues: CASSFTPQGNEQFF. CDR3 sequence (DNA): TGTGCCAGCAGTTTCACACCTCAGGGCAATGAGCAGTTCTTC. Together with reference TRBV28 and TRBJ2-1, the CDR3 gives the full variable domain: DVKVTQSSRYLVKRTGEKVFLECVQDMDHENMFWYRQDPGLGLRLIYFSYDVKMKEKGDIPEGYSVSREKKERFSLILESASTNQTSMYLCASSFTPQGNEQFFGPGTRLTVL.

This clonotype was seen many times. The chain has TRBV24-1 and TRBJ2-2; possibly TRBD1 or TRBD2 for D (5 bases each). V was shortened by 9 bases and J by 0 bases, with 13 bases between the two germline ends. The CDR3 totals 15 residues. Germline values: CDR1 KGHDR, CDR2 SFDVKD. The CDR3 nucleotides read TGTGCCACCGAGCCGGGACCTTCGAACACCGGGGAGCTGTTTTTT. Protein product: CATEPGPSNTGELFF.

A few counts support this clonotype. The J gene is TRBJ2-2, the V gene TRBV4-1, with unresolved D. This CDR3 contains 15 residues. CDR1 is MGHRA and CDR2 is YSYEKL in the germline V gene. The V end lost 3 bases, the J end lost 2 bases, and 10 bases lay between the germline ends. The CDR3 bases are TGCGCCAGCAGCCAGGCGGACGGTAACACCGGGGAGCTGTTTTTT. This codes for CASSQADGNTGELFF.

This sequence joins TRBV13 and TRBJ2-7; TRBD1 matches 7 bases. The V gene end was trimmed by 7 bases and the J gene end by 4 bases; junction bases not matched to a gene: 13. The CDR3 runs 15 residues. Germline V gene lookup returns CDR1 PRHDT and CDR2 FYEKMQ (reference sequence). For the CDR3, the DNA is TGTGCCAGCACCAATACCGGGACAGAAAGTTACGAGCAGTACTTC. It is translated as CASTNTGTESYEQYF.

The chain uses TRBV9 and TRBJ2-1; D gene ambiguous. This CDR3 is built from 16 residues. Germline V gene sequence: CDR1 SGDLS, CDR2 YYNGEE. The V end lost 3 bases, the J end lost 0 bases, and 13 bases lay between the germline ends. CDR3: CASSGLGGSSYNEQFF. The CDR3 DNA reads as TGTGCCAGCAGCGGTCTGGGCGGTAGCTCCTACAATGAGCAGTTCTTC.

The chain has TRBV20-1 and TRBJ2-7; maybe TRBD1 (6 bases). CDR1 DFQATT and CDR2 SNEGSKA come from the germline V gene (reference sequence). V lost 2 bases to trimming and J lost 0 bases, with 14 bases between them. The length of the CDR3 is 15 residues. The CDR3 bases are TGCAGTGCTAGAAACGAGGGACAACTCTCCTACGAGCAGTACTTC. Its protein product is CSARNEGQLSYEQYF.

The genes are TRBV7-9 and TRBJ2-2; 10 nucleotides agree with TRBD2. V was pared by 5 bases and J by 4 bases, with 10 bases of the junction left unmatched. The CDR3 is made up of 17 amino acids. Per the germline V gene, CDR1 is SEHNR and CDR2 is FQNEAQ (reference sequence). CDR3 sequence (DNA): TGTGCCAGCAGCCCCACTACTAGCGGGAAAGGCACCGGGGAGCTGTTTTTT. Translating gives CASSPTTSGKGTGELFF.

This chain links TRBV4-1 with TRBJ2-1; 9 nucleotides match TRBD2. V shed 1 base and J 7 bases; nucleotides not matched to a gene: 5. The CDR3 runs to 15 residues. Per germline, CDR1 MGHRA and CDR2 YSYEKL. The CDR3 loop is CASSQALLAGNEQFF. DNA of the CDR3: TGCGCCAGCAGCCAAGCCTTACTAGCGGGTAATGAGCAGTTCTTC.

The V call is TRBV12-5, the J call TRBJ2-1; the D gene could be TRBD1 or TRBD2 (6 bases each). V gave up 5 bases and J gave up 4 bases, with 18 bases separating them. The CDR3 is 16 residues long. Germline values: CDR1 LGHNT, CDR2 FRNRAP. The CDR3 sequence is CASGGGAGQTYNEQFF. CDR3 nucleotides: TGTGCTAGTGGTGGAGGGGCCGGACAGACTTACAATGAGCAGTTCTTC.

The chain recombines TRBV10-3 with TRBJ2-3; D might be TRBD2 (5 bases). The V end lost 2 bases, the J end lost 4 bases, and 10 bases lay between the germline ends. From germline, CDR1 is ENHRY and CDR2 SYGVKD. This CDR3 is 14 amino acids long. The DNA for the CDR3 is TGTGCCATCAGTGAGACGGGGTATCCAGATACGCAGTATTTT. It yields the protein CAISETGYPDTQYF.

The gene calls are TRBV27 and TRBJ2-1; 11 nucleotides align to TRBD2. Germline lookup yields CDR1 MNHEY and CDR2 SMNVEV (reference sequence). The junction had 6 bases not matched to a gene; V was cut back by 3 bases and J by 8 bases. This CDR3 spans 15 amino acids. The CDR3 loop is CASSFNSGRVDEQFF. The CDR3, as DNA: TGTGCCAGCAGTTTTAATAGCGGGAGGGTGGATGAGCAGTTCTTC.

This clonotype was seen a few times. The genes are TRBV7-8 and TRBJ2-1; D is perhaps TRBD2 (5 bases). V lost 3 bases to trimming and J lost 7 bases, with 19 bases between them. Germline V CDR1 and CDR2: SGHVS, FQNEAQ. The CDR3 has 16 residues. The CDR3 protein is CASSFTLATAGNEQFF. In DNA form, the CDR3 reads TGTGCCAGCAGCTTTACCCTAGCTACCGCTGGGAATGAGCAGTTCTTC.

A few counts support this clonotype. This rearrangement joins TRBV2 to TRBJ1-1; D might be TRBD1 (6 bases). This CDR3 spans 14 amino acids. Germline assignment: CDR1 SNHLY and CDR2 FYNNEI. Trimming removed 2 bases from V and 6 bases from J, with 13 bases in between. The CDR3 DNA reads TGTGCCAGCAGTGAAATGGGTACAGGGCCTGAAGCTTTCTTT. Protein sequence: CASSEMGTGPEAFF.

The chain uses TRBV19 and TRBJ2-6, with D perhaps TRBD1 (6 bases). Germline V lookup: CDR1 LNHDA, CDR2 SQIVND (reference sequence). Trimming pared 7 bases from V and 3 bases from J, leaving 19 bases between. The CDR3 covers 17 residues. The CDR3 reads CASTPIQGIGGANVLTF. Written as DNA, the CDR3 is TGTGCCAGTACCCCTATCCAGGGGATCGGTGGGGCCAACGTCCTGACTTTC.

The rearrangement uses TRBV14 and TRBJ2-5, with D unclear. This CDR3 is built from 15 residues. Germline V lookup: CDR1 SGHDN, CDR2 FVKESK. V lost 2 bases, J lost 1 base, and 11 bases lay in between. The DNA for the CDR3 is TGTGCCAGCAGCCAATGGGCCCTTACCCAAGAGACCCAGTACTTC. It encodes CASSQWALTQETQYF. Drawing the rest from reference TRBV14 and TRBJ2-5, the complete variable domain is EAGVTQFPSHSVIEKGQTVTLRCDPISGHDNLYWYRRVMGKEIKFLLHFVKESKQDESGMPNNRFLAERTGGTYSTLKVQPAELEDSGVYFCASSQWALTQETQYFGPGTRLLVL.

The chain joins TRBV20-1 to TRBJ2-2; 8 bases map to TRBD1. The CDR3 is made up of 15 amino acids. The V and J ends lost 6 bases and 0 bases, in that order; junction bases with no gene match: 6. Germline assignment: CDR1 DFQATT and CDR2 SNEGSKA (reference sequence). The CDR3 DNA follows: TGCAGTGCCACGGACAGGGCAACGAACACCGGGGAGCTGTTTTTT. This gives the protein CSATDRATNTGELFF.

This clonotype has at least ten counts. The V and J genes are TRBV12-3 or TRBV12-4 and TRBJ1-5, with a tentative D call TRBD1 (5 bases). The CDR3 is made up of 14 amino acids. Trimming cost V 3 bases and J 7 bases, with 13 bases left between them. The CDR3 protein is CASSFGAGTQPQHF. In nucleotides, the CDR3 is TGTGCCAGCAGTTTCGGGGCTGGAACACAGCCCCAGCATTTT.

The chain is built from TRBV27 and TRBJ1-2, with D perhaps TRBD1 (6 bases). Trimming left V 2 bases short and J 5 bases short, with 15 bases between. The germline V gene encodes CDR1 MNHEY and CDR2 SMNVEV (reference sequence). The CDR3 extends over 15 amino acids. CDR3 bases: TGTGCCAGCAGTTTAACGGAGGGGGTCCGGTATGGCTACACCTTC. Translated: CASSLTEGVRYGYTF.

This clonotype was seen a handful of times. Here the CDR3 reads CASSVGVDEQFF. The CDR3 region has the DNA TGTGCCAGCAGCGTAGGTGTAGATGAGCAGTTCTTC. The V call is TRBV9, the J call TRBJ2-1, with D hard to call. The CDR3 spans 12 residues. The germline V and J ends were trimmed by 0 bases and 8 bases, with 6 bases remaining between them. Germline lookup yields CDR1 SGDLS and CDR2 YYNGEE.

This clonotype showed up just a few times. This chain links TRBV12-3 or TRBV12-4 with TRBJ2-7; 8 nucleotides line up with TRBD1. Losses at the gene ends were 7 bases for V and 2 bases for J; bases not matched to a gene: 7. The CDR3 has 14 residues. Written as DNA, the CDR3 is TGTGCCAGCACCTTGGGGGACAGGCCCTACGAGCAGTACTTC. Translated, it gives CASTLGDRPYEQYF.

This clonotype was counted at least ten times. The rearrangement joins TRBV12-3 or TRBV12-4 to TRBJ2-5; 8 bases match TRBD2. The CDR3 has 15 amino acids. J gave up 5 bases and V 5 bases, and 10 bases lay outside the gene matches. CDR3 in DNA: TGTGCCAGCAGTCCAGCGGAAGCGGGAGTGGAGACCCAGTACTTC. It translates to CASSPAEAGVETQYF.